This T cell receptor beta chain was identified in a study of T cell responses to AZD1222 COVID-19 vaccine. In germline, CDR1 is MNHEY, CDR2 SVGAGI. This CDR3 contains 12 residues. The germline V and J ends were trimmed by 8 bases and 8 bases, with 15 bases remaining between them. Repertoires were generated with immunoSEQ multiplex PCR, while TCRdb's copy carries only in-frame clones and drops some. The table lists 110,000 to 150,000 clones, 80% to 90% of them singletons. Study observations and caveats: Spike was spanned by vaccine-associated CD4 TCRs, which were dominant at 160-218 and 743-854.

For this clone: Its antigen is undetermined.

Sequencing was performed on peripheral blood, taken on day 0 of AZD1222 vaccination. This chain links TRBV6-5 with TRBJ1-1; TRBD1 might be the D (5 bases). The sequence derives from an adult in good health. The CDR3 region is CASGDGRGEAFF. Written as DNA, the CDR3 is TGTGCCAGCGGGGACGGCCGGGGGGAAGCTTTCTTT.